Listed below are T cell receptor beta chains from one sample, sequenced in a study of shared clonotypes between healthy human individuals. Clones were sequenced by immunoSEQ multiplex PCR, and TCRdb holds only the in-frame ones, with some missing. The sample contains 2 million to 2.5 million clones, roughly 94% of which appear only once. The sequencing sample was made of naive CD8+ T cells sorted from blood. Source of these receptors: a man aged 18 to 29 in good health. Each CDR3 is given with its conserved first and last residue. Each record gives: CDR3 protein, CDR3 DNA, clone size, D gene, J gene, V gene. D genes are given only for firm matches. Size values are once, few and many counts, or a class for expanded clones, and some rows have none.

CDR3aa: CASSYYRGTTNEKLFF; CDR3nt: TGTGCCAGCAGTTACTATCGGGGAACAACTAATGAAAAACTGTTTTTT; abundance: once; d_gene: NA; j_gene: TRBJ1-4; v_gene: TRBV6-5
CDR3aa: CASRSARTSGDNEQFF; CDR3nt: TGTGCCAGCCGCTCAGCTCGGACTAGCGGGGACAATGAGCAGTTCTTC; abundance: NA; d_gene: TRBD2; j_gene: TRBJ2-1; v_gene: TRBV7-9
CDR3aa: CASSTTYNSPLHF; CDR3nt: TGTGCCAGCAGTACCACCTATAATTCACCCCTCCACTTT; abundance: NA; d_gene: NA; j_gene: TRBJ1-6; v_gene: TRBV27
CDR3aa: CASSQGDGTFGAPEAFF; CDR3nt: TGCGCCAGCAGCCAAGGTGACGGGACATTCGGTGCCCCGGAAGCTTTCTTT; abundance: NA; d_gene: NA; j_gene: TRBJ1-1; v_gene: TRBV4-1
CDR3aa: CASRPGTSGGAVTGELFF; CDR3nt: TGTGCCAGCAGACCCGGGACTAGCGGGGGGGCGGTAACCGGGGAGCTGTTTTTT; abundance: NA; d_gene: TRBD2; j_gene: TRBJ2-2; v_gene: TRBV11-2
CDR3aa: CASSVGRELDEQYF; CDR3nt: TGTGCCAGTAGTGTAGGGCGGGAACTGGACGAGCAGTACTTC; abundance: NA; d_gene: NA; j_gene: TRBJ2-7; v_gene: TRBV19
CDR3aa: CASSLAGGQETQYF; CDR3nt: TGTGCCAGCAGTCTTGCGGGAGGCCAAGAGACCCAGTACTTC; abundance: NA; d_gene: TRBD2; j_gene: TRBJ2-5; v_gene: TRBV28
CDR3aa: CASSKTASWGYTF; CDR3nt: TGTGCCAGCAGCAAGACAGCCTCCTGGGGCTACACCTTC; abundance: NA; d_gene: NA; j_gene: TRBJ1-2; v_gene: TRBV6-6
CDR3aa: CASSERDDYGYTF; CDR3nt: TGTGCCAGCAGCGAACGGGATGACTATGGCTACACCTTC; abundance: NA; d_gene: NA; j_gene: TRBJ1-2; v_gene: TRBV9
CDR3aa: CAITQGLNTEAFF; CDR3nt: TGTGCCATCACCCAGGGACTGAACACTGAAGCTTTCTTT; abundance: NA; d_gene: NA; j_gene: TRBJ1-1; v_gene: TRBV10-3
CDR3aa: CASSFADIGSYEQYF; CDR3nt: TGTGCCAGCAGCTTCGCGGACATTGGCTCCTACGAGCAGTACTTC; abundance: NA; d_gene: NA; j_gene: TRBJ2-7; v_gene: TRBV11-2
CDR3aa: CASGRWGGDTQYF; CDR3nt: TGTGCCAGCGGCCGTTGGGGCGGGGATACGCAGTATTTT; abundance: NA; d_gene: NA; j_gene: TRBJ2-3; v_gene: TRBV7-2
CDR3aa: CASSLTWMEETQYF; CDR3nt: TGTGCCAGCAGCTTGACATGGATGGAAGAGACCCAGTACTTC; abundance: NA; d_gene: NA; j_gene: TRBJ2-5; v_gene: TRBV7-9
CDR3aa: CASSPSGSITDTQYF; CDR3nt: TGTGCCAGCAGCCCTAGCGGGAGCATCACAGATACGCAGTATTTT; abundance: NA; d_gene: TRBD2; j_gene: TRBJ2-3; v_gene: TRBV5-4
CDR3aa: CASSQGPGLAGYEQYF; CDR3nt: TGTGCCAGCAGCCAAGGGCCCGGACTAGCGGGGTACGAGCAGTACTTC; abundance: NA; d_gene: TRBD2; j_gene: TRBJ2-7; v_gene: TRBV4-2
CDR3aa: CATQRPLQETQYF; CDR3nt: TGTGCCACCCAAAGGCCGCTCCAAGAGACCCAGTACTTC; abundance: NA; d_gene: NA; j_gene: TRBJ2-5; v_gene: TRBV2
CDR3aa: CASSEAGPSYEQYF; CDR3nt: TGTGCCAGCAGTGAAGCCGGCCCCTCCTACGAGCAGTACTTC; abundance: NA; d_gene: NA; j_gene: TRBJ2-7; v_gene: TRBV2
CDR3aa: CASKWGTGNTEAFF; CDR3nt: TGTGCCAGCAAGTGGGGGACTGGGAACACTGAAGCTTTCTTT; abundance: NA; d_gene: NA; j_gene: TRBJ1-1; v_gene: TRBV2
CDR3aa: CASSSHGGQVETQYF; CDR3nt: TGTGCCAGCAGTTCTCATGGGGGCCAAGTCGAGACCCAGTACTTC; abundance: NA; d_gene: NA; j_gene: TRBJ2-5; v_gene: TRBV9
CDR3aa: CASSATGTSGSRIFADTQYF; CDR3nt: TGCGCCAGCAGCGCCACCGGGACTAGCGGGAGTCGAATATTCGCAGATACGCAGTATTTT; abundance: NA; d_gene: TRBD2; j_gene: TRBJ2-3; v_gene: TRBV5-1
CDR3aa: CASSAGFSYEQYF; CDR3nt: TGTGCCAGTAGCGCCGGGTTCTCCTACGAGCAGTACTTC; abundance: NA; d_gene: NA; j_gene: TRBJ2-7; v_gene: TRBV19
CDR3aa: CSAGQDFGTEAFF; CDR3nt: TGCAGCGCCGGACAGGACTTTGGCACTGAAGCTTTCTTT; abundance: NA; d_gene: TRBD1; j_gene: TRBJ1-1; v_gene: TRBV29-1
CDR3aa: CASSPGAGLAALEQYF; CDR3nt: TGCGCCAGCAGCCCCGGAGCGGGACTAGCGGCTCTCGAGCAGTACTTC; abundance: NA; d_gene: TRBD2; j_gene: TRBJ2-7; v_gene: TRBV4-1
CDR3aa: CASSLENEQYF; CDR3nt: TGTGCCAGCAGCTTAGAAAACGAGCAGTACTTC; abundance: NA; d_gene: NA; j_gene: TRBJ2-7; v_gene: TRBV13
CDR3aa: CASSRTDLDSPLHF; CDR3nt: TGTGCCAGCAGCCGGACAGATCTTGATTCACCCCTCCACTTT; abundance: NA; d_gene: NA; j_gene: TRBJ1-6; v_gene: TRBV7-9
CDR3aa: CASSEVRASQETQYF; CDR3nt: TGTGCCAGCAGTGAAGTACGGGCCAGTCAAGAGACCCAGTACTTC; abundance: NA; d_gene: NA; j_gene: TRBJ2-5; v_gene: TRBV2
CDR3aa: CASSSTRGQTLPYEQYF; CDR3nt: TGTGCCAGCAGCTCGACTCGGGGACAGACACTACCCTACGAGCAGTACTTC; abundance: NA; d_gene: TRBD1; j_gene: TRBJ2-7; v_gene: TRBV7-9
CDR3aa: CASSVGLEGLYEQYF; CDR3nt: TGTGCCAGCAGCGTAGGACTAGAGGGGCTCTACGAGCAGTACTTC; abundance: NA; d_gene: NA; j_gene: TRBJ2-7; v_gene: TRBV9
CDR3aa: CASSPLGFQETQYF; CDR3nt: TGTGCCAGCAGCCCCCTCGGGTTCCAAGAGACCCAGTACTTC; abundance: NA; d_gene: NA; j_gene: TRBJ2-5; v_gene: TRBV6-5
CDR3aa: CASSLLPPDSGNTIYF; CDR3nt: TGTGCCAGCAGCTTGTTGCCCCCCGACTCTGGAAACACCATATATTTT; abundance: NA; d_gene: NA; j_gene: TRBJ1-3; v_gene: TRBV5-8
CDR3aa: CASSVEREGANHRETQYF; CDR3nt: TGTGCCAGCAGCGTAGAAAGGGAGGGGGCTAATCATCGAGAGACCCAGTACTTC; abundance: NA; d_gene: NA; j_gene: TRBJ2-5; v_gene: TRBV9
CDR3aa: CASSSVLASGRAYGGGNEQFF; CDR3nt: TGCGCCAGCAGCTCCGTCTTGGCTAGCGGGAGGGCCTATGGGGGTGGCAATGAGCAGTTCTTC; abundance: NA; d_gene: TRBD2; j_gene: TRBJ2-1; v_gene: TRBV4-1
CDR3aa: CASKNFGGQVEQYF; CDR3nt: TGTGCCAGCAAAAACTTTGGGGGGCAGGTCGAGCAGTACTTC; abundance: NA; d_gene: NA; j_gene: TRBJ2-7; v_gene: TRBV6-1
CDR3aa: CASSEGLALEQYF; CDR3nt: TGTGCCAGTAGTGAGGGACTAGCACTCGAGCAGTACTTC; abundance: NA; d_gene: TRBD2; j_gene: TRBJ2-7; v_gene: TRBV19
CDR3aa: CASSPSAGEKNSPLHF; CDR3nt: TGTGCCAGCAGTCCATCTGCAGGGGAAAAGAATTCACCCCTCCACTTT; abundance: NA; d_gene: NA; j_gene: TRBJ1-6; v_gene: TRBV27
CDR3aa: CASSLKGGKIFGTTNTEAFF; CDR3nt: TGCGCCAGCAGCTTAAAAGGGGGCAAAATCTTTGGAACTACGAACACTGAAGCTTTCTTT; abundance: NA; d_gene: TRBD1; j_gene: TRBJ1-1; v_gene: TRBV5-1
CDR3aa: CASSPTLGTSGTYEQYF; CDR3nt: TGTGCCAGCAGCCCCACCCTCGGGACTAGCGGGACCTACGAGCAGTACTTC; abundance: NA; d_gene: TRBD2; j_gene: TRBJ2-7; v_gene: TRBV11-2
CDR3aa: CASRDQGETQYF; CDR3nt: TGCGCCAGCCGGGACCAGGGGGAGACCCAGTACTTC; abundance: NA; d_gene: NA; j_gene: TRBJ2-5; v_gene: TRBV4-1
CDR3aa: CASSLLGGGISTDTQYF; CDR3nt: TGTGCCAGCAGCTTACTTGGCGGGGGGATTAGCACAGATACGCAGTATTTT; abundance: NA; d_gene: TRBD2; j_gene: TRBJ2-3; v_gene: TRBV11-2
CDR3aa: CASSPPFWAGMDLEDEQFF; CDR3nt: TGTGCCAGCAGCCCCCCCTTTTGGGCAGGGATGGACCTGGAGGATGAGCAGTTCTTC; abundance: NA; d_gene: NA; j_gene: TRBJ2-1; v_gene: TRBV7-9
CDR3aa: CAWTRDALGEQYF; CDR3nt: TGTGCCTGGACCCGGGACGCTCTTGGCGAGCAGTACTTC; abundance: NA; d_gene: NA; j_gene: TRBJ2-7; v_gene: TRBV30
CDR3aa: CASSIGTVITF; CDR3nt: TGTGCCAGTAGTATAGGGACAGTCATCACCTTC; abundance: NA; d_gene: NA; j_gene: TRBJ1-2; v_gene: TRBV19
CDR3aa: CASSEELGLTYEQYF; CDR3nt: TGTGCCAGCAGTGAAGAGTTAGGGCTAACCTACGAGCAGTACTTC; abundance: NA; d_gene: NA; j_gene: TRBJ2-7; v_gene: TRBV6-1
CDR3aa: CAINKGLEITGTQYF; CDR3nt: TGTGCCATCAATAAGGGACTAGAGATTACGGGTACGCAGTATTTT; abundance: NA; d_gene: TRBD2; j_gene: TRBJ2-3; v_gene: TRBV10-3
CDR3aa: CASSTASGSYEQYF; CDR3nt: TGTGCCAGTAGTACCGCTAGCGGGAGTTACGAGCAGTACTTC; abundance: NA; d_gene: TRBD2; j_gene: TRBJ2-7; v_gene: TRBV19
CDR3aa: CASSTGLDEKLFF; CDR3nt: TGTGCCAGTTCGACAGGGCTGGATGAAAAACTGTTTTTT; abundance: NA; d_gene: TRBD1; j_gene: TRBJ1-4; v_gene: TRBV6-5
CDR3aa: CAIGLAGGYEQYF; CDR3nt: TGTGCCATAGGACTAGCGGGAGGCTACGAGCAGTACTTC; abundance: NA; d_gene: TRBD2; j_gene: TRBJ2-7; v_gene: TRBV10-3
CDR3aa: CASSAFTGEADTQYF; CDR3nt: TGTGCCAGCAGCGCCTTTACAGGGGAGGCAGATACGCAGTATTTT; abundance: NA; d_gene: NA; j_gene: TRBJ2-3; v_gene: TRBV9
CDR3aa: CASSQEKDRLRETQYF; CDR3nt: TGCGCCAGCAGCCAAGAGAAGGACAGGCTGAGAGAGACCCAGTACTTC; abundance: NA; d_gene: TRBD1; j_gene: TRBJ2-5; v_gene: TRBV4-1
CDR3aa: CASTSGLMNTEAFF; CDR3nt: TGTGCCAGCACCAGCGGACTGATGAACACTGAAGCTTTCTTT; abundance: once; d_gene: NA; j_gene: TRBJ1-1; v_gene: TRBV27
CDR3aa: CASSLGGVYEQYF; CDR3nt: TGCGCCAGCAGCTTAGGCGGGGTTTACGAGCAGTACTTC; abundance: NA; d_gene: NA; j_gene: TRBJ2-7; v_gene: TRBV5-1
CDR3aa: CATSQGEGAYEQYF; CDR3nt: TGTGCCACCAGCCAAGGGGAGGGCGCCTACGAGCAGTACTTC; abundance: NA; d_gene: TRBD2; j_gene: TRBJ2-7; v_gene: TRBV15
CDR3aa: CASSLDRGYILADTQYF; CDR3nt: TGTGCCAGCAGCCTGGATAGGGGCTACATCCTGGCAGATACGCAGTATTTT; abundance: NA; d_gene: NA; j_gene: TRBJ2-3; v_gene: TRBV7-2
CDR3aa: CASGGSYEQYF; CDR3nt: TGTGCCAGCGGCGGTTCCTACGAGCAGTACTTC; abundance: NA; d_gene: NA; j_gene: TRBJ2-7; v_gene: TRBV7-9
CDR3aa: CASSLDGEQFF; CDR3nt: TGTGCCAGCAGCTTAGACGGGGAGCAGTTCTTC; abundance: NA; d_gene: NA; j_gene: TRBJ2-1; v_gene: TRBV13
CDR3aa: CASSPTDGPYNEQFF; CDR3nt: TGCGCCAGCAGCCCTACCGACGGTCCCTACAATGAGCAGTTCTTC; abundance: NA; d_gene: NA; j_gene: TRBJ2-1; v_gene: TRBV4-1
CDR3aa: CASSVSPGEGAGNTIYF; CDR3nt: TGTGCCAGCAGTGTCTCTCCAGGGGAAGGGGCTGGAAACACCATATATTTT; abundance: NA; d_gene: NA; j_gene: TRBJ1-3; v_gene: TRBV2
CDR3aa: CASSSRGDYGYTF; CDR3nt: TGTGCCAGCAGTTCCAGGGGGGACTATGGCTACACCTTC; abundance: NA; d_gene: TRBD1; j_gene: TRBJ1-2; v_gene: TRBV27
CDR3aa: CASSFGSVNTEAFF; CDR3nt: TGTGCCAGCAGCTTTGGTAGCGTGAACACTGAAGCTTTCTTT; abundance: once; d_gene: NA; j_gene: TRBJ1-1; v_gene: TRBV5-6
CDR3aa: CASSVDGTGEEQYF; CDR3nt: TGTGCCAGCAGCGTAGATGGGACTGGGGAGGAGCAGTACTTC; abundance: NA; d_gene: NA; j_gene: TRBJ2-7; v_gene: TRBV9